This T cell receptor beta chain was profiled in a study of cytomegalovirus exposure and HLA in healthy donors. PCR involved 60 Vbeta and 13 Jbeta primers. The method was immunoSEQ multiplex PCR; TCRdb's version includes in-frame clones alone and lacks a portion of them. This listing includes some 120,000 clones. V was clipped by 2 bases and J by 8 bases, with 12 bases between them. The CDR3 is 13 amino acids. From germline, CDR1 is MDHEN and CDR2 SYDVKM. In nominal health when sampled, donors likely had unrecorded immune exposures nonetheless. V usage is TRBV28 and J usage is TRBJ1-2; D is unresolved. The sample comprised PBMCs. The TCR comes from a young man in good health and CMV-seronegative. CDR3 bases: TGTGCCAGCAGTTTAGGAATTGGGCGCGGCTACACCTTC. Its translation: CASSLGIGRGYTF.